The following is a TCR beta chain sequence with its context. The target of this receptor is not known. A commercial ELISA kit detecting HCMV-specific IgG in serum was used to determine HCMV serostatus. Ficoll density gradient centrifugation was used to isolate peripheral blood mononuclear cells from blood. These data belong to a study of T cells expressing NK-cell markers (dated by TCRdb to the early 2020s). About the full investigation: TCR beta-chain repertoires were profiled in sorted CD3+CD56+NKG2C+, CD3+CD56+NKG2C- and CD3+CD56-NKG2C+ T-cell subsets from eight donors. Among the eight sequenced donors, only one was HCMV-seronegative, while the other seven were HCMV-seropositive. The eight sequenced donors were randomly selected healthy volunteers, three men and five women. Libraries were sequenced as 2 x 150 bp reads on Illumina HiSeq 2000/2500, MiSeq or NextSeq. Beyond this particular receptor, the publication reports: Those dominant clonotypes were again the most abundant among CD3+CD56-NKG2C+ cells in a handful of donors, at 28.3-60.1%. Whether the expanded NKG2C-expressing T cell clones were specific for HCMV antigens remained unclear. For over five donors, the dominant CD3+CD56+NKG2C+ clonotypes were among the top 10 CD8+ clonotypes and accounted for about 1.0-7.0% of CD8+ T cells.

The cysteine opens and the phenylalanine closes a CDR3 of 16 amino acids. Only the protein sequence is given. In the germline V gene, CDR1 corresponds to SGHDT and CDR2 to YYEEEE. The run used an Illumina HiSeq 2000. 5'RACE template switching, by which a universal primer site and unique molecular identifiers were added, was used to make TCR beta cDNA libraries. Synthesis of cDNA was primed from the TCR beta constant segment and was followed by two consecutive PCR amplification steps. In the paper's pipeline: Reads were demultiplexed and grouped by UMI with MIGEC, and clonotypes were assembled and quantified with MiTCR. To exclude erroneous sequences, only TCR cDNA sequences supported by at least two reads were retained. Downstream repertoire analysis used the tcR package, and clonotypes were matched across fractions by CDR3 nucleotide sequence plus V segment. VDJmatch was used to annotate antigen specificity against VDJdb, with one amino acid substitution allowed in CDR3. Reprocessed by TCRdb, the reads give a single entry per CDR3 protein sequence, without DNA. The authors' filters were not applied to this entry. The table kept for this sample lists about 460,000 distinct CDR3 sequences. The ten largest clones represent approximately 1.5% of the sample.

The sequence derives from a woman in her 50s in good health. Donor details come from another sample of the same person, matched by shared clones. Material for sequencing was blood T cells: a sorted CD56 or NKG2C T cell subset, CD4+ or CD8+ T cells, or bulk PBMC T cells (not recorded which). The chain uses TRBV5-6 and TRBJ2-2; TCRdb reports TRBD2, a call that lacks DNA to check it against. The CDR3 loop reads CASSLGTSGTTGELFF. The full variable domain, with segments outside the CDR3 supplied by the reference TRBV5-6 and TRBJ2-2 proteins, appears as DAGVTQSPTHLIKTRGQQVTLRCSPKSGHDTVSWYQQALGQGPQFIFQYYEEEERQRGNFPDRFSGHQFPNYSSELNVNALLLGDSALYLCASSLGTSGTTGELFFGEGSRLTVL.